The present T cell receptor (beta chain) was sequenced within a study of identical twins. This clonotype was recorded many times. Its antigen is unidentified. Study-wide results and limits: Insertions were reduced in abundant cord blood beta clonotypes but not in memory repertoires. Less excess twin sharing appeared in beta out-of-frame sequences.

Each cDNA held unique molecular identifiers, and template switching gave it a universal primer site. Each CDR3 protein is one row after TCRdb ran MiXCR on the 5' RACE reads. The data show 250,000 to 350,000 distinct CDR3 sequences, more than 8% seen once. The germline V gene encodes CDR1 SEHNR and CDR2 FQNEAQ (reference sequence). Trimming left V 4 bases short and J 0 bases short, with 7 bases between. CDR3 length: 15 amino acids. These data also formed part of another study, on yellow fever vaccine responses in identical twins. This second study says: Each twin's T cell response to the vaccine was reported to look partly convergent and partly personalized.

Sequencing was performed on CD8+ T cells sorted from blood. V gene TRBV7-9 combines with J gene TRBJ2-6; D gene unclear. The TCR sequence derives from a woman aged 18-29 years in good health. The CDR3 is CASSSRSSGANVLTF. The DNA for the CDR3 is TGTGCCAGCAGCTCCCGGAGCTCTGGGGCCAACGTCCTGACTTTC. The full variable domain, with the rest looked up from reference TRBV7-9 and TRBJ2-6, is DTGVSQNPRHKITKRGQNVTFRCDPISEHNRLYWYRQTLGQGPEFLTYFQNEAQLEKSRLLSDRFSAERPKGSFSTLEIQRTEQGDSAMYLCASSSRSSGANVLTFGAGSRLTVL.